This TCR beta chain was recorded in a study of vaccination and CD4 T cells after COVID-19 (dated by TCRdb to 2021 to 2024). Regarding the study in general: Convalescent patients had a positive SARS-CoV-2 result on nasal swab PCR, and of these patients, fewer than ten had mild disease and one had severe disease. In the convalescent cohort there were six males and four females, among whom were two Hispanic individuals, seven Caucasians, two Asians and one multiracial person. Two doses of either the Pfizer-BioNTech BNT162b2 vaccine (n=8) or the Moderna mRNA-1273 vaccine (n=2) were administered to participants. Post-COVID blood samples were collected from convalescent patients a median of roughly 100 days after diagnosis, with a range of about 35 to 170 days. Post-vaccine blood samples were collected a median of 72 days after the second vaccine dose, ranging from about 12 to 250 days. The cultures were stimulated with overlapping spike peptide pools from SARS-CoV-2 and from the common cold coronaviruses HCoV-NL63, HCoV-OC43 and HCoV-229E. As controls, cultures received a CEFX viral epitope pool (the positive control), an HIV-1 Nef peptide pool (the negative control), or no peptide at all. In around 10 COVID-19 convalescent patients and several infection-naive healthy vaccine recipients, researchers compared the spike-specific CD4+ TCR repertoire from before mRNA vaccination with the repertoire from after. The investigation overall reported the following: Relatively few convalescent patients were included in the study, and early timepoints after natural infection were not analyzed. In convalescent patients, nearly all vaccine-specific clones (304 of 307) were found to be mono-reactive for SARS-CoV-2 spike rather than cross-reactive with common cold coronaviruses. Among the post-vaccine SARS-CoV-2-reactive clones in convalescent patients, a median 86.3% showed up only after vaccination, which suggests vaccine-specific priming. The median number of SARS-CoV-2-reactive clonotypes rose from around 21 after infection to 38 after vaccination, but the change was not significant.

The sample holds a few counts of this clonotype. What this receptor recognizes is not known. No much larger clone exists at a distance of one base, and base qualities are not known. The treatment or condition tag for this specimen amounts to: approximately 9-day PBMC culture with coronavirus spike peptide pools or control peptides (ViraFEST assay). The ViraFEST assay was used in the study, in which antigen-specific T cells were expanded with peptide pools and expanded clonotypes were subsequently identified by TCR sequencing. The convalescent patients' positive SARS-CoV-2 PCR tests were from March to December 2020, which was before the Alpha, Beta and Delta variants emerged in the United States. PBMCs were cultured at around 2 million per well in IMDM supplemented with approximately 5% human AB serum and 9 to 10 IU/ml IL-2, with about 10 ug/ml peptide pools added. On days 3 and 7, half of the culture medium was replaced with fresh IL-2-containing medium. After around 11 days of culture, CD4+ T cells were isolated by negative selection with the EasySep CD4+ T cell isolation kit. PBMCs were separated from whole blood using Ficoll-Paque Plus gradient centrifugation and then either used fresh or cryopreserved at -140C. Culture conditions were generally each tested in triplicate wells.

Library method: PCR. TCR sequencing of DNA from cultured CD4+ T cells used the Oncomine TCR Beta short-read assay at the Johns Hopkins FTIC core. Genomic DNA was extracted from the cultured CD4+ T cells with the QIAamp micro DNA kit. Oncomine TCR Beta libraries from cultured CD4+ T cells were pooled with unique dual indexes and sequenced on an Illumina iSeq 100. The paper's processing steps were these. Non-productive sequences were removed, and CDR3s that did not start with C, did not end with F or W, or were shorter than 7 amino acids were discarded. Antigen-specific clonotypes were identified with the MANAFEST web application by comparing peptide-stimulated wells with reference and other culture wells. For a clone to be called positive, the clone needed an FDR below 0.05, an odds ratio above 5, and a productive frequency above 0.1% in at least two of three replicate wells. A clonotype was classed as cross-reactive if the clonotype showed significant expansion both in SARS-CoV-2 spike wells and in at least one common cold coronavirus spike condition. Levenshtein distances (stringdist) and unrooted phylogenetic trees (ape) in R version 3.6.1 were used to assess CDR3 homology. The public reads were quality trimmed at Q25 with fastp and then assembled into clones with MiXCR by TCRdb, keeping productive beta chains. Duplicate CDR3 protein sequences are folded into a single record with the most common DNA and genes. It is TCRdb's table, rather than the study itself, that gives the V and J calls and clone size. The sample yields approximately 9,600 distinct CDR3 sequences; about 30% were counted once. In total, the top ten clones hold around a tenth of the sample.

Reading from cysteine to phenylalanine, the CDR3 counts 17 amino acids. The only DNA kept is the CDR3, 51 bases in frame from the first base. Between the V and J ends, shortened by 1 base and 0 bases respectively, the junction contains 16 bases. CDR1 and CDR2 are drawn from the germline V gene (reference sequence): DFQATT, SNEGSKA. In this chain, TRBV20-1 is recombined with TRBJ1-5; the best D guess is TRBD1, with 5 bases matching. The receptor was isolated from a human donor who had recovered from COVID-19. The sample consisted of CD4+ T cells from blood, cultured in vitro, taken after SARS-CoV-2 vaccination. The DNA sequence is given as TGCAGTGCTAGAGTGGGGCAACCATTTCATAGCAATCAGCCCCAGCATTTT. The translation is CSARVGQPFHSNQPQHF.